The 18 T cell receptor beta chains reported below all come from one sample, sequenced in a study of naive and memory T cell subsets. An oligonucleotide containing a UMI was ligated to the 3' end of TCR cDNA. Four PCR rounds used nested alpha and beta constant region primers plus the SP2 primer. TCRdb called the 5' RACE reads again in MiXCR, with one record for every CDR3 protein. The sample has 57,000 or so distinct CDR3 sequences, 7% to 8.5% seen once. The receptors originated from a male donor in good health.

Notes on this clonotype: A much larger clone is a single base away; this may be a read error. This chain connects TRBV6-5 to TRBJ2-7; 9 bases align to TRBD1. Per germline, CDR1 MNHEY and CDR2 SVGAGI. The CDR3 loop spans 14 amino acids. V lost 8 bases to trimming and J lost 7 bases; unmatched junction nucleotides: 12. The CDR3 loop is CASGPGQGRREQYF. The CDR3 DNA reads TGTGCCAGCGGGCCGGGACAGGGCCGGCGGGAGCAGTACTTC.

This clonotype has more than one count but fewer than ten. The V gene is TRBV29-1, the J gene TRBJ2-1; tentative D call: TRBD2 (5 bases). Trimming cost V 7 bases and J 0 bases, with 13 bases left between them. The CDR3 totals 14 residues. Germline V gene lookup returns CDR1 SQVTM and CDR2 ANQGSEA. The CDR3 nucleotides are TGCAGCGCGTCTAGCTCAGCCTCCTACAATGAGCAGTTCTTC. Its translation is CSASSSASYNEQFF.

In this sample, this clonotype turned up a few times. The V and J genes are TRBV2 and TRBJ2-7; 10 bases map to TRBD2. Germline loops: CDR1 SNHLY, CDR2 FYNNEI. The trim removed 8 bases at V and 5 bases at J, leaving 15 bases unmatched. The CDR3 is 16 amino acids. The CDR3 sequence is CASCGATSGEYDEQYF. The CDR3 DNA reads as TGTGCCAGCTGTGGGGCTACTAGCGGGGAGTACGACGAGCAGTACTTC. Full variable domain (remainder filled in from reference TRBV2 and TRBJ2-7): EPEVTQTPSHQVTQMGQEVILRCVPISNHLYFYWYRQILGQKVEFLVSFYNNEISEKSEIFDDQFSVERPDGSNFTLKIRSTKLEDSAMYFCASCGATSGEYDEQYFGPGTRLTVT.

This clonotype was detected ten times or more. This chain uses TRBV20-1 with TRBJ2-1, with 9 positions matching TRBD2. With 6 bases clipped from V and 4 bases from J, the junction kept 7 bases outside the gene matches. Per the germline V gene, CDR1 is DFQATT and CDR2 is SNEGSKA (reference sequence). The CDR3 consists of 14 residues. Here the CDR3 reads CSADTSGLYNEQFF. The CDR3 bases are TGCAGTGCAGATACTAGCGGGCTTTACAATGAGCAGTTCTTC.

Only a few counts were recorded for this clonotype. The chain carries TRBV20-1 and TRBJ2-1; a weak D match, TRBD1 (5 bases). V was pared by 0 bases and J by 4 bases, with 13 bases between. The CDR3 totals 15 residues. From germline, CDR1 is DFQATT and CDR2 SNEGSKA (reference sequence). The CDR3 sequence: CSAREPGNRYNEQFF. Here the CDR3 DNA reads TGCAGTGCTAGAGAACCAGGGAACCGTTACAATGAGCAGTTCTTC.

This clonotype was observed many times. The chain is built from TRBV7-9 and TRBJ2-7; no clear D. The ends were cut back, 4 bases at V and 5 bases at J, with 18 bases in the middle. Looked up from germline, CDR1 is SEHNR and CDR2 is FQNEAQ (reference sequence). CDR3 size: 15 residues. In DNA form, the CDR3 reads TGTGCCAGCAGCTACCGAGGTGGTTATATCGACGAGCAGTACTTC. This codes for CASSYRGGYIDEQYF.

This clonotype was observed many times. This sequence joins TRBV12-3 or TRBV12-4 and TRBJ1-5; tentative D call: TRBD1 (6 bases). Deletions cut 4 bases from V and 3 bases from J, with 13 bases between. This CDR3 region has 15 residues. This CDR3 is CASSSDSAHNQPQHF. The CDR3 region has the DNA TGTGCCAGCAGTTCGGACAGTGCCCACAATCAGCCCCAGCATTTT.

This clonotype has more than one count but fewer than ten. The rearrangement joins TRBV19 to TRBJ2-2; possibly TRBD2 for D (5 bases). Per germline, CDR1 LNHDA and CDR2 SQIVND (reference sequence). V was shortened by 1 base and J by 0 bases, with 18 bases between the two germline ends. CDR3 length equals 19 residues. The CDR3 bases are TGTGCCAGTAGTATAGTGGCAGGCGTGCTGCGGGCGAACACCGGGGAGCTGTTTTTT. This encodes CASSIVAGVLRANTGELFF.

The chain employs TRBV15 and TRBJ2-7, with a possible D match to TRBD1 (6 bases). CDR1 and CDR2 (germline): LNHNV, YYDKDF (reference sequence). The CDR3 sequence is 16 residues long. With 0 bases removed from V and 5 bases from J, the gap between germline ends came to 17 bases. The CDR3 nucleotides are TGTGCCACCAGCAGAGATTATACAGGGAGCGTTGACGAGCAGTACTTC. Translation: CATSRDYTGSVDEQYF.

There are a few counts of this clonotype. The J gene is TRBJ2-1, the V gene TRBV12-3 or TRBV12-4; D gene ambiguous. The V end lost 1 base, the J end lost 5 bases, and 12 bases lay between the germline ends. The CDR3 has 15 residues. The CDR3 is CASSLVVGPHNEQFF. The CDR3 nucleotides read TGTGCCAGCAGTTTAGTCGTTGGTCCCCACAATGAGCAGTTCTTC.

This clonotype showed up just a few times. V and J are TRBV11-2 and TRBJ1-5; D is unclear. The V gene's germline CDR1 is SGHAT and CDR2 FQNNGV. CDR3 length equals 13 residues. V was pared by 0 bases and J by 7 bases, with 7 bases between. The CDR3 here is CASSLEVWQPQHF. The CDR3 DNA reads TGTGCCAGCAGCTTAGAGGTATGGCAGCCCCAGCATTTT. Full variable domain (outside the CDR3, taken from reference TRBV11-2 and TRBJ1-5): EAGVAQSPRYKIIEKRQSVAFWCNPISGHATLYWYQQILGQGPKLLIQFQNNGVVDDSQLPKDRFSAERLKGVDSTLKIQPAKLEDSAVYLCASSLEVWQPQHFGDGTRLSIL.

The chain links TRBV29-1 to TRBJ1-4, with 7 bases matching TRBD1. The V and J ends lost 5 bases and 7 bases, in that order; junction bases with no gene match: 22. There are 18 residues in the CDR3. CDR1 is SQVTM, CDR2 ANQGSEA, per germline. CDR3 region: CSVMLTLRQGQPSEKLFF. DNA for the CDR3: TGCAGCGTTATGCTTACCCTGAGACAGGGACAACCCAGTGAAAAACTGTTTTTT.

This clonotype showed up just a few times. This sequence joins TRBV9 and TRBJ2-1, with D perhaps being TRBD1 or TRBD2 (6 bases each). The CDR3 has 16 residues. Germline assignment: CDR1 SGDLS and CDR2 YYNGEE. V lost 0 bases and J lost 2, with 12 bases in between. The CDR3 reads CASSVAERGAYNEQFF. The CDR3 DNA is TGTGCCAGCAGCGTAGCTGAGAGGGGGGCCTACAATGAGCAGTTCTTC.

This clonotype was recorded many times. The chain combines TRBV4-1 with TRBJ1-1; D gene ambiguous. This CDR3 spans 16 amino acids. The V end lost 0 bases, the J end lost 8 bases, and 19 bases lay between the germline ends. The germline CDR1 and CDR2 sequences are MGHRA and YSYEKL. The CDR3 loop is CASSQDRGLSPPEAFF. Written as DNA, the CDR3 is TGCGCCAGCAGCCAAGATAGAGGACTATCTCCCCCCGAAGCTTTCTTT.

There are a few counts of this clonotype. The V and J genes are TRBV19 and TRBJ1-5; no definite D call. V was pared by 1 base and J by 7 bases, with 5 bases between. The CDR3 contains 12 residues. Per the germline V gene, CDR1 is LNHDA and CDR2 is SQIVND (reference sequence). CDR3 bases: TGTGCCAGTAGTATAGCGGGACAGCCCCAGCATTTT. This translates into CASSIAGQPQHF.

J is TRBJ2-1 and V is TRBV5-1; 9 nucleotides line up with TRBD1. The germline V gene encodes CDR1 SGHRS and CDR2 YFSETQ. V was pared by 5 bases and J by 8 bases, with 5 bases of the junction left unmatched. The CDR3 contains 13 residues. CDR3 nucleotide sequence: TGCGCCAGCAGGGGGACAGGGTACGATGAGCAGTTCTTC. Amino acid sequence: CASRGTGYDEQFF.

This clonotype has a count of ten or more. The chain couples TRBV6-6 to TRBJ2-7, with unresolved D. The CDR3 totals 12 residues. Per germline, CDR1 MNHNY and CDR2 SVGAGI (reference sequence). With 6 bases removed from V and 2 bases from J, the gap between germline ends came to 8 bases. CDR3 nucleotide sequence: TGTGCCAGCAGGAAGGACGCCTACGAGCAGTACTTC. This sequence encodes CASRKDAYEQYF.

The J gene is TRBJ2-1, the V gene TRBV2; D is perhaps TRBD1 or TRBD2 (5 bases each). Germline CDR1 SNHLY, CDR2 FYNNEI. The CDR3 contains 13 residues. V dropped 1 base and J dropped 15 bases, with 16 bases sitting between them. The CDR3, as DNA: TGTGCCAGCAGTGAAGGTGAATCGCTGGGACCGTTCTTC. Translating it yields CASSEGESLGPFF. Looking up the rest from reference TRBV2 and TRBJ2-1 gives the full variable domain: EPEVTQTPSHQVTQMGQEVILRCVPISNHLYFYWYRQILGQKVEFLVSFYNNEISEKSEIFDDQFSVERPDGSNFTLKIRSTKLEDSAMYFCASSEGESLGPFFGPGTRLTVL.